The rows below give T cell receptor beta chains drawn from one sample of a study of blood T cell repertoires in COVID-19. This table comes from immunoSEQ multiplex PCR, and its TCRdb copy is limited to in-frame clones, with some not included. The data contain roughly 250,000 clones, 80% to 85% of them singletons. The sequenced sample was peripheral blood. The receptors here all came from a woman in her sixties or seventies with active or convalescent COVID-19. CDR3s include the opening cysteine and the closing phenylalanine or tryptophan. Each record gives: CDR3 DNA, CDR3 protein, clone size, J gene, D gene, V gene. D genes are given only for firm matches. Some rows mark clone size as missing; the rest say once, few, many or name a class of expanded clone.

DNA: TGTGCCAGCAGCCCCCCGGGACTAGCGGGGGGCAGGGATACGCAGTATTTT
CDR3: CASSPPGLAGGRDTQYF
size: -
J: TRBJ2-3
D: TRBD2
V: TRBV7-2

DNA: TGTGCCAGCAGAGTGACAGTCACTGAAGCTTTCTTT
CDR3: CASRVTVTEAFF
size: -
J: TRBJ1-1
D: -
V: TRBV7-9

DNA: TGTGCCAGCAGGGGGGACAGTCACACCGGGGAGCTGTTTTTT
CDR3: CASRGDSHTGELFF
size: few
J: TRBJ2-2
D: TRBD1
V: TRBV6-5

DNA: TGTGCCAGCAGTGAAAGAGGGGAGGGCAATCAGCCCCAGCATTTT
CDR3: CASSERGEGNQPQHF
size: -
J: TRBJ1-5
D: -
V: TRBV2

DNA: TGTGCCAGCAGACGAACCGGGACAGTTAATGAAAAACTGTTTTTT
CDR3: CASRRTGTVNEKLFF
size: few
J: TRBJ1-4
D: TRBD1
V: TRBV6-5

DNA: TGTGCCAGCAGCTTACGTTCCTCTGGGGCCAACGTCCTGACTTTC
CDR3: CASSLRSSGANVLTF
size: -
J: TRBJ2-6
D: -
V: TRBV13

DNA: TGTGCCTGGAGAGGACAGACCTATAATTCACCCCTCCACTTT
CDR3: CAWRGQTYNSPLHF
size: -
J: TRBJ1-6
D: -
V: TRBV30

DNA: TGCGCCAGCAGCTTGTGGGGGGAAAGGAACACTGAAGCTTTCTTT
CDR3: CASSLWGERNTEAFF
size: once
J: TRBJ1-1
D: -
V: TRBV5-1

DNA: TGCGCCAGCACTGTGGACAGGGCAGATGGCTACACCTTC
CDR3: CASTVDRADGYTF
size: -
J: TRBJ1-2
D: TRBD1
V: TRBV10-1

DNA: TGTGCCAGCAGCTTAGGGGACAGGACGAACACTGAAGCTTTCTTT
CDR3: CASSLGDRTNTEAFF
size: -
J: TRBJ1-1
D: TRBD1
V: TRBV7-9

DNA: TGCGCCAGCAGCTCGTACAACAGGGATGGGAACACCGGGGAGCTGTTTTTT
CDR3: CASSSYNRDGNTGELFF
size: -
J: TRBJ2-2
D: -
V: TRBV5-1

DNA: TGTGCCAGCAGTGTGGGACACCATGGAAACACCATATATTTT
CDR3: CASSVGHHGNTIYF
size: -
J: TRBJ1-3
D: -
V: TRBV7-3

DNA: TGTGCCAGCTCAGGTTGGGACAGGGGTCGCAATGAGCAGTTCTTC
CDR3: CASSGWDRGRNEQFF
size: -
J: TRBJ2-1
D: TRBD1
V: TRBV18

DNA: TGTGCCATCAGCGCCGGACAAAACTATAATTCACCCCTCCACTTT
CDR3: CAISAGQNYNSPLHF
size: -
J: TRBJ1-6
D: -
V: TRBV10-3

DNA: TGTGCCAGCAGCCAAGGGACAGGGGATGAGCAGCCCCAGCATTTT
CDR3: CASSQGTGDEQPQHF
size: -
J: TRBJ1-5
D: TRBD1
V: TRBV7-8

DNA: TGTGCCAGCTCACCAACCAACCCAGGGGGTAATACCGGGGAGCTGTTTTTT
CDR3: CASSPTNPGGNTGELFF
size: few
J: TRBJ2-2
D: TRBD1
V: TRBV18

DNA: TGCGCCAGCAGCTTGGGTAGGACAGCCTCGTATTCACCCCTCCACTTT
CDR3: CASSLGRTASYSPLHF
size: -
J: TRBJ1-6
D: -
V: TRBV5-1

DNA: TGTGCCTGGAGCCTCGGAAGACAGGGAGGAGAGACCCAGTACTTC
CDR3: CAWSLGRQGGETQYF
size: -
J: TRBJ2-5
D: -
V: TRBV30

DNA: TGTGCCAGCAGCCAAACAATCACTTTGCGGAATTCACCCCTCCACTTT
CDR3: CASSQTITLRNSPLHF
size: -
J: TRBJ1-6
D: -
V: TRBV3-1/TRBV3-2

DNA: TGTGCCAGCTCACCCGGGACGATCGGGAGGGGGCCTAACGAGCAGTACTTC
CDR3: CASSPGTIGRGPNEQYF
size: -
J: TRBJ2-7
D: -
V: TRBV18

DNA: TGTGCCAGCGGCCCGTCCCACCATAATTCACCCCTCCACTTT
CDR3: CASGPSHHNSPLHF
size: -
J: TRBJ1-6
D: -
V: TRBV27

DNA: TGTGCCATCATGCCAAGGGCAGGGCGAAACACTGAAGCTTTCTTT
CDR3: CAIMPRAGRNTEAFF
size: -
J: TRBJ1-1
D: -
V: TRBV10-3

DNA: TGTGCCAGCTCACCCCCTACCTCGAACACCGGGGAGCTGTTTTTT
CDR3: CASSPPTSNTGELFF
size: -
J: TRBJ2-2
D: -
V: TRBV18

DNA: TGTGCCAGCAGCCCCTTAAGAGCCTATAATTCACCCCTCCACTTT
CDR3: CASSPLRAYNSPLHF
size: -
J: TRBJ1-6
D: -
V: TRBV3-1/TRBV3-2

DNA: TGTGCCAGCTCACCAATTCTAGCGGGGGTTGATGAGCAGTTCTTC
CDR3: CASSPILAGVDEQFF
size: -
J: TRBJ2-1
D: TRBD2
V: TRBV18

DNA: TGTGCCAGCTCACCACTGAGGGCGGACGCGGCAAACACCATATATTTT
CDR3: CASSPLRADAANTIYF
size: -
J: TRBJ1-3
D: -
V: TRBV18

DNA: TGTGCCAGCTCACCACTAGCGAAGCAAGAGACCCAGTACTTC
CDR3: CASSPLAKQETQYF
size: -
J: TRBJ2-5
D: -
V: TRBV18

DNA: TGTGCCAGCACCGTGATGGGGGGGGCCGGGGAGCTGTTTTTT
CDR3: CASTVMGGAGELFF
size: -
J: TRBJ2-2
D: TRBD2
V: TRBV6-5

DNA: TGTGCCAGCAGCTTTACGAGACAGGGATATGGCTACACCTTC
CDR3: CASSFTRQGYGYTF
size: -
J: TRBJ1-2
D: TRBD1
V: TRBV7-3

DNA: TGCAGCGTTGAAGATCTTCACAGCTCCTACAATGAGCAGTTCTTC
CDR3: CSVEDLHSSYNEQFF
size: -
J: TRBJ2-1
D: -
V: TRBV29-1

DNA: TGTGCCAGCAGTTACGCCAGGGGAGGGTTCGAGCAGTACTTC
CDR3: CASSYARGGFEQYF
size: -
J: TRBJ2-7
D: -
V: TRBV28

DNA: TGTGCCAGCAGCCCCAATGACTGGCTCGGTGAGCAGTTCTTC
CDR3: CASSPNDWLGEQFF
size: once
J: TRBJ2-1
D: -
V: TRBV6-5

DNA: TGTGCCAGCAACCCTTGGGGGGGGGATGAGCAGTTCTTC
CDR3: CASNPWGGDEQFF
size: -
J: TRBJ2-1
D: TRBD2
V: TRBV13

DNA: TGTGCCAGCCGGGGCGGGAGGCACTACAATGAGCAGTTCTTC
CDR3: CASRGGRHYNEQFF
size: -
J: TRBJ2-1
D: TRBD2
V: TRBV27

DNA: TGTGCCAGCAGCTCCCCCCGGCGGCCCGTCACAGATACGCAGTATTTT
CDR3: CASSSPRRPVTDTQYF
size: -
J: TRBJ2-3
D: -
V: TRBV5-6

DNA: TGTGCCTGGAGTGGGACTAGCGGGGACAGATACCTACGGGGATTT
CDR3: CAWSGTSGDRYLRGF
size: -
J: TRBJ2-3
D: TRBD2
V: TRBV30

DNA: TGTGCCAGCAGCTTGGGGAGGGGGGTTGGCTATGGCTACACCTTC
CDR3: CASSLGRGVGYGYTF
size: once
J: TRBJ1-2
D: -
V: TRBV7-2

DNA: TGCGCCAGCAGCCAAGACAGGGATGGACAGCCCCAGCATTTT
CDR3: CASSQDRDGQPQHF
size: -
J: TRBJ1-5
D: -
V: TRBV4-1

DNA: TGCAGTGCTAGTAGAATGACTAGCGGGGGTAACAATGAGCAGTTCTTC
CDR3: CSASRMTSGGNNEQFF
size: -
J: TRBJ2-1
D: TRBD2
V: TRBV20-1

DNA: TGTGCCAGCAGTTCCCCGGGACAGGTGTTCTCTGGGGCCAACGTCCTGACTTTC
CDR3: CASSSPGQVFSGANVLTF
size: few
J: TRBJ2-6
D: TRBD1
V: TRBV6-2/TRBV6-3

DNA: TGTGCCAGTACCACATATCAGGGGGCTGGTCAGCCCCAGCATTTT
CDR3: CASTTYQGAGQPQHF
size: -
J: TRBJ1-5
D: TRBD1
V: TRBV19

DNA: TGCGCCAGCAGCCCCGGATACAGCGGAGGGAACACTGAAGCTTTCTTT
CDR3: CASSPGYSGGNTEAFF
size: once
J: TRBJ1-1
D: -
V: TRBV5-1

DNA: TGTGCCAGCTCACCACCGGAAGCGGGGGGACAAGAGACCCAGTACTTC
CDR3: CASSPPEAGGQETQYF
size: once
J: TRBJ2-5
D: TRBD2
V: TRBV18

DNA: TGTGCCAGCAGCTTCAGTGGTCAAAAGGAGACCCAGTACTTC
CDR3: CASSFSGQKETQYF
size: -
J: TRBJ2-5
D: -
V: TRBV5-4

DNA: TGTGCCAGCAGCTTGCCGGGACAGCTCCAAGAGACCCAGTACTTC
CDR3: CASSLPGQLQETQYF
size: once
J: TRBJ2-5
D: TRBD1
V: TRBV5-6

DNA: TGTGCCTGGAGCCCAACAGGGGGACCCCTCCACTTT
CDR3: CAWSPTGGPLHF
size: -
J: TRBJ1-6
D: TRBD1
V: TRBV30

DNA: TGTGCCAGCAGCCTACGCCCTCCGAACCTAGGCTCTGGGGCCAACGTCCTGACTTTC
CDR3: CASSLRPPNLGSGANVLTF
size: few
J: TRBJ2-6
D: -
V: TRBV11-2

DNA: TGTGCCAGCAATTTACAGGGGGCCGGCAAAAACATTCAGTACTTC
CDR3: CASNLQGAGKNIQYF
size: -
J: TRBJ2-4
D: TRBD1
V: TRBV28

DNA: TGTGCCAGTAGGATTACCGGGGGTAGCAATCAGCCCCAGCATTTT
CDR3: CASRITGGSNQPQHF
size: -
J: TRBJ1-5
D: -
V: TRBV19

DNA: TGTGCCAGTAACCAGCGGGGGACGGGTGAGCAGTTCTTC
CDR3: CASNQRGTGEQFF
size: -
J: TRBJ2-1
D: TRBD2
V: TRBV19

DNA: TGTGCCACCAGCAGTACCCGGGACAGGGGGAATCAGCCCCAGCATTTT
CDR3: CATSSTRDRGNQPQHF
size: -
J: TRBJ1-5
D: TRBD1
V: TRBV15

DNA: TGTGCCAGCAGCTTCGCGAGGAGCAATACGCAGTATTTT
CDR3: CASSFARSNTQYF
size: -
J: TRBJ2-3
D: -
V: TRBV7-3

DNA: TGTGCCAGCAGCGTTCGGGAGAGTCGAATAGGAGGCTACACCTTC
CDR3: CASSVRESRIGGYTF
size: -
J: TRBJ1-2
D: -
V: TRBV7-8

DNA: TGTGCCAGCTCACCGGGACAGGGGCCTGGCTACACCTTC
CDR3: CASSPGQGPGYTF
size: -
J: TRBJ1-2
D: TRBD1
V: TRBV18